A selection of T cell receptor beta chains follows, all from one sample in a study of vaccination effects on CD4 cells after COVID-19. Profiling relied on immunoSEQ multiplex PCR, and the TCRdb table lists in-frame clones only, not all of them. The data contain fewer than 85,000 clones, 60% to 85% of them singletons. No antigens are known for them. The source was CD4+ T cells from PBMCs cultured with SARS-CoV-2 spike peptides, collected before COVID-19 vaccination. The receptor source for this set is a human donor who received a COVID-19 vaccine. CDR3s include the opening cysteine and the closing phenylalanine or tryptophan. The D gene is left open where the match is weak. Rows give clone size only sometimes, using once, few, many, or a class for an expanded clone.

j_gene,v_gene,abundance,d_gene,CDR3nt,CDR3aa
TRBJ2-1,TRBV5-1,-,-,TGCGCCAGCAGCTCGAGCACAGGGAGCTCCTACAATGAGCAGTTCTTC,CASSSSTGSSYNEQFF
TRBJ2-6,TRBV3-1/TRBV3-2,-,TRBD2,TGTGCCAGCAGCCACGCGACTAGCGGGGGGGCAACAGGGGCCAACGTCCTGACTTTC,CASSHATSGGATGANVLTF
TRBJ2-1,TRBV27,-,-,TGTGCCAGCAGTATCCAGCAGAGCCACAATGAGCAGTTCTTC,CASSIQQSHNEQFF
TRBJ2-1,TRBV24-1,-,-,TGTGCCACCAGTGATTTGGGGACCTACAATGAGCAGTTCTTC,CATSDLGTYNEQFF
TRBJ1-3,TRBV5-1,-,TRBD1,TGCGCCAGCAGCTTGGCCCCCGCCGGGACAGTTTTTGGCTCTGGAAACACCATATATTTT,CASSLAPAGTVFGSGNTIYF
TRBJ2-2,TRBV16,-,-,TGTGCCAGCAGCTACAAGCTCAGGGGCACCGGGGAGCTGTTTTTT,CASSYKLRGTGELFF
TRBJ1-5,TRBV7-9,-,-,TGTGCCAGCAGCTTAGACAGGGTTCCTCAGCCCCAGCATTTT,CASSLDRVPQPQHF
TRBJ2-2,TRBV7-2,-,-,TGTGCCAGCAGCCTACCCTGGCTAGCACTATTCGCCGGGGAGCTGTTTTTT,CASSLPWLALFAGELFF
TRBJ1-1,TRBV5-1,-,-,TGCGCCAGCAGCTTGGAGCCGGCAGGGAGGTCTTTAACGCACACTGAAGCTTTCTTT,CASSLEPAGRSLTHTEAFF
TRBJ1-2,TRBV28,once,-,TGTGCCAGTACCCTTGAGGGGACCGATGGCTACACCTTC,CASTLEGTDGYTF
TRBJ2-1,TRBV6-4,-,TRBD2,TGTGCCAGCAGTCCCGGGACTAGCGGATACAATGAGCAGTTCTTC,CASSPGTSGYNEQFF
TRBJ1-3,TRBV12-3/TRBV12-4,-,-,TGTGCCAGCAGACTCGCCGACCGGACCACCATATATTTT,CASRLADRTTIYF
TRBJ1-2,TRBV29-1,-,-,TGCAGCGTTGAAGCGGGACACCGCGTCGGCTACACCTTC,CSVEAGHRVGYTF
TRBJ2-5,TRBV24-1,once,-,TGTGCCACCAGTGATTTTGGGGAGACCCAGTACTTC,CATSDFGETQYF
TRBJ2-1,TRBV10-1,-,-,TGCGCCAGCAGTGAATTCGAGAATGAGCAGTTCTTC,CASSEFENEQFF
TRBJ1-4,TRBV18,-,-,TGTGCCAGCTCACCACTAACACTGAAAGGCGAAAAACTGTTTTTT,CASSPLTLKGEKLFF
TRBJ1-1,TRBV2,-,-,TGTGCCAGCAGCGGCGGGGGGTACACTGAAGCTTTCTTT,CASSGGGYTEAFF
TRBJ1-1,TRBV23-1,-,-,TGCGCCAGCAGTCAAGCTTTCTTT,CASSQAFF
TRBJ2-2,TRBV11-2,-,TRBD1,TGTGCCAGCAGCTTAGCGGGACAGGGGGCCGGGGAGCTGTTTTTT,CASSLAGQGAGELFF
TRBJ1-1,TRBV6-4,once,TRBD1,TGTGCCAGCAGCGAAGACAGGGACACTGAAGCTTTCTTT,CASSEDRDTEAFF
TRBJ2-5,TRBV30,-,-,TGTGCCTGGAGTGACAGGGTTCTGGAGACCCAGTACTTC,CAWSDRVLETQYF
TRBJ2-3,TRBV5-1,-,-,TGCGCCAGCAGCTTGAGCGGTGCTGGCACAGATACGCAGTATTTT,CASSLSGAGTDTQYF
TRBJ2-5,TRBV4-1,-,TRBD2,TGCGCCAGCAGCCAAGATCCGGCGGGGGGGATGGAGACCCAGTACTTC,CASSQDPAGGMETQYF
TRBJ1-5,TRBV28,-,-,TGTGCCAGCGGCTACCGGGGCCGCGTTGGCAATCAGCCCCAGCATTTT,CASGYRGRVGNQPQHF
TRBJ2-4,TRBV5-6,-,TRBD1,TGTGCCAGCAGCTTATGGAAAACGGACAGGGGAAAAAACATTCAGTACTTC,CASSLWKTDRGKNIQYF
TRBJ2-1,TRBV5-1,-,-,TGCGCCAGCAGCTTGGGGGAGCGCGATGAGCAGTTCTTC,CASSLGERDEQFF
TRBJ1-1,TRBV5-1,-,-,TGCGCCAGCACCACCCGTCCTGGGACGGGAGCTTTCTTT,CASTTRPGTGAFF
TRBJ2-1,TRBV5-1,-,-,TGCGCCAGCAGCCCTCGGCGGGATGGGTTCTACAATGAGCAGTTCTTC,CASSPRRDGFYNEQFF
TRBJ2-2,TRBV3-1/TRBV3-2,-,-,TGTGCCAGCAGCCGAGGGAGAGGGCAGGGGCCTACCGGGGAGCTGTTTTTT,CASSRGRGQGPTGELFF
TRBJ1-6,TRBV28,-,TRBD1,TGTGCCAGCAGAGCGGACAGGAGGTCACCCCTCCACTTT,CASRADRRSPLHF
TRBJ2-5,TRBV6-2/TRBV6-3,-,-,TGTGCCAGCAGTCACCGGGGAGCCACCCAAGAGACCCAGTACTTC,CASSHRGATQETQYF
TRBJ2-5,TRBV24-1,-,-,TGTGCCACCAGTGATCTCGGCAGGGAAGAGACCCAGTACTTC,CATSDLGREETQYF
TRBJ1-3,TRBV3-1/TRBV3-2,few,-,TGTGCCAGTTGGCAGGCGAGCTCTGGAAACACCATATATTTT,CASWQASSGNTIYF
TRBJ1-2,TRBV5-1,-,TRBD1,TGCGCCAGCAGCCCGGGACAGCTTAACTATGGCTACACCTTC,CASSPGQLNYGYTF
TRBJ2-3,TRBV5-1,-,TRBD2,TGCGCCAGCAGCACCCGCGGGGGGGCAAAAGATACGCAGTATTTT,CASSTRGGAKDTQYF